Below, 21 T cell receptor beta chains from the same sample are listed, as sequenced in a study of shared clonotypes between healthy human individuals. TCRdb's copy holds only in-frame clones and misses some; the assay was immunoSEQ multiplex PCR. In the table there are about a million clones, approximately 80% of which are singletons. The sample taken for sequencing was memory CD4+ T cells from PBMCs. Subset of the sample: CD45RA-negative fraction. These receptors all stem from a man between 18 and 35 years old in good health. Some clones in this sample may be carry-over from other donors' samples.

This clone turned up a few times. Distinct nucleotide sequences in the sample also encode this CDR3. The CDR3, as DNA: TGTGCCAGCAGCCCAGACAAAAACTATGGCTACACCTTC. Amino acids: CASSPDKNYGYTF. This chain connects TRBV7-2 to TRBJ1-2; D uncertain. CDR3 size: 13 residues. Trimming left V 5 bases short and J 2 bases short, with 9 bases between. Germline V CDR1 and CDR2: SGHTA, FQGNSA. Using reference TRBV7-2 and TRBJ1-2 for the parts outside the CDR3, the full variable domain is GAGVSQSPSNKVTEKGKDVELRCDPISGHTALYWYRQSLGQGLEFLIYFQGNSAPDKSGLPSDRFSAERTGGSVSTLTIQRTQQEDSAVYLCASSPDKNYGYTFGSGTRLTVV.

The V and J genes are TRBV5-5 and TRBJ2-7; the D is unclear. The CDR3 spans 13 residues. Germline V gene data show CDR1 as SGHKS and CDR2 as YYEKEE (reference sequence). Trimming cost V 3 bases and J 8 bases, with 15 bases left between them. CDR3 sequence (DNA): TGTGCCAGCAGCTCGAGCCCCCTCCATAAGCAGTACTTC. Encoded protein: CASSSSPLHKQYF.

This clone has only a few counts. The chain combines TRBV2 with TRBJ1-4; D unclear. This CDR3 spans 12 amino acids. Deletions cut 5 bases from V and 6 bases from J, with 7 bases between. The germline V gene has CDR1 SNHLY and CDR2 FYNNEI. The CDR3 nucleotides are TGTGCCAGCAGTACAGATGATGAAAAACTGTTTTTT. Its protein is CASSTDDEKLFF. The whole variable domain, filled in from reference TRBV2 and TRBJ1-4, reads EPEVTQTPSHQVTQMGQEVILRCVPISNHLYFYWYRQILGQKVEFLVSFYNNEISEKSEIFDDQFSVERPDGSNFTLKIRSTKLEDSAMYFCASSTDDEKLFFGSGTQLSVL.

This chain connects TRBV19 to TRBJ1-5; D remains unclear. Germline values: CDR1 LNHDA, CDR2 SQIVND (reference sequence). This CDR3 has 12 amino acids. Between the trimmed V and J ends, which lost 5 bases and 5 bases, there was a span of 7 bases. The CDR3 protein is CASSALDQPQHF. The DNA of the CDR3 is TGTGCCAGTAGTGCCCTTGATCAGCCCCAGCATTTT.

This chain links TRBV30 with TRBJ2-5, with 8 bases lining up with TRBD2. V dropped 2 bases and J dropped 2; count of bases not matched to a gene: 4. This CDR3 is built from 14 residues. The V gene's germline CDR1 is GTSNPN and CDR2 SVGIG (reference sequence). The CDR3 DNA sequence: TGTGCCTGGAGTCTCGGGGGGGATCAAGAGACCCAGTACTTC. It codes for CAWSLGGDQETQYF.

This chain connects TRBV7-8 to TRBJ2-7; no definite D call. Germline-derived CDR1 and CDR2 are SGHVS and FQNEAQ. Between the trimmed V and J ends, which lost 0 bases and 7 bases, there was a span of 16 bases. The CDR3 covers 15 residues. CDR3 sequence reads: CASSLARQAPGEQYF. The CDR3, as DNA: TGTGCCAGCAGCTTAGCCCGGCAGGCGCCCGGGGAGCAGTACTTC.

The V call is TRBV11-2, the J call TRBJ2-7, with no clear D. Germline loops: CDR1 SGHAT, CDR2 FQNNGV. V lost 5 bases and J 4 bases, leaving 15 bases between the germline ends. The CDR3 covers 14 residues. DNA of the CDR3: TGTGCCAGCAGCCCCCGGGTTAGTTCGTACGAGCAGTACTTC. It yields the protein CASSPRVSSYEQYF.

This clone appeared a few times. V gene TRBV11-2 combines with J gene TRBJ2-1; 11 nucleotides line up with TRBD2. The CDR3 loop spans 15 amino acids. With 6 bases clipped from V and 6 bases from J, the junction kept 7 bases outside the gene matches. Germline CDR1 SGHAT, CDR2 FQNNGV. The CDR3 nucleotides read TGTGCCAGCAGTGACACTAGCGGGAGTTTCAATGAGCAGTTCTTC. Its protein product is CASSDTSGSFNEQFF.

About this clone: In the same sample, other DNA sequences code for this CDR3. This chain joins TRBV7-9 and TRBJ2-3, with D hard to call. The CDR3 length is 11 residues. V shed 2 bases and J shed 8 bases, with 5 bases lying between them. The germline CDR1 and CDR2 sequences are SEHNR and FQNEAQ (reference sequence). The CDR3 sequence: CASSLYGTQYF. In DNA form, the CDR3 reads TGTGCCAGCAGCTTATACGGTACGCAGTATTTT.

V and J are TRBV7-3 and TRBJ2-1; D might be TRBD2 (5 bases). Trimming shortened V by 2 bases and J by 10 bases, and 12 bases separated the two germline ends. The germline CDR1 and CDR2 sequences are SGHTA and FQGTGA. The CDR3 has 13 residues. CDR3: CASSLHGVEEQFF. CDR3 nucleotides: TGTGCCAGCAGCTTACACGGGGTCGAGGAGCAGTTCTTC.

In DNA, the CDR3 is TGTGCCAGCAGTAGGAGGCCGGATGGGGGTAACTATGGCTACACCTTC. It specifies CASSRRPDGGNYGYTF. V is TRBV27 and J is TRBJ1-2; TRBD1 is a possible D gene (5 bases). V was cut by 5 bases and J by 1 base, with 17 bases left in between. Per germline, CDR1 MNHEY and CDR2 SMNVEV (reference sequence). The CDR3 runs 16 residues.

The chain has TRBV7-9 and TRBJ2-1, with D possibly matching TRBD2 (6 bases). This CDR3 region has 13 residues. Germline V gives CDR1 SEHNR, CDR2 FQNEAQ (reference sequence). With 3 bases removed from V and 5 bases from J, the gap between germline ends came to 8 bases. Here the CDR3 reads CASSLGTDNEQFF. The CDR3 bases are TGTGCCAGCAGCTTGGGGACTGACAATGAGCAGTTCTTC.

In the case of this clone: One junction end disagrees with the germline gene, perhaps due to a read error. The chain employs TRBV25-1 and TRBJ2-1; D gene uncertain. This CDR3 is built from 12 residues. CDR1 and CDR2 (germline): MGHDK, SYGVNS. The CDR3, as DNA: TGTGCCAGCAGTGAATCGACGACGTCTCTGGTCTTC. It encodes CASSESTTSLVF.

The chain uses TRBV27 and TRBJ2-3; D gene ambiguous. The CDR3 has 13 residues. Germline V gives CDR1 MNHEY, CDR2 SMNVEV (reference sequence). Trimming shortened V by 2 bases and J by 4 bases, and 7 bases separated the two germline ends. CDR3 in amino acids: CASSLVRADTQYF. CDR3 coding DNA: TGTGCCAGCAGTTTAGTTAGGGCAGATACGCAGTATTTT.

This clone was observed once. The V gene is TRBV29-1, the J gene TRBJ2-6; no reliable D call. The V end was cut by 1 base, the J end by 2 bases, with 3 bases between. The CDR3 is 13 residues long. Germline V gives CDR1 SQVTM, CDR2 ANQGSEA. The CDR3 bases are TGCAGCGTTGAAGGAACTGGGGCCAACGTCCTGACTTTC. This gives the protein CSVEGTGANVLTF.

Concerning this clone itself: This may be a read error: a much more frequent sequence differs by one nucleotide. At the DNA level, this CDR3 is encoded by other sequences in the same sample as well. This chain's CDR3 is CASSLGSSTDTQYF. The CDR3 nucleotides are TGCGCCAGCAGCTTGGGGTCTAGCACAGATACGCAGTATTTT. The chain employs TRBV5-1 and TRBJ2-3; D is undetermined. V was cut by 0 bases and J by 0 bases, with 5 bases left in between. Germline V gives CDR1 SGHRS, CDR2 YFSETQ. CDR3 length: 14 amino acids.

This clone was seen only once. V gene TRBV11-2 combines with J gene TRBJ2-7, with D hard to call. The germline V gene encodes CDR1 SGHAT and CDR2 FQNNGV. The CDR3 covers 12 residues. V was cut by 5 bases and J by 3 bases, with 8 bases left in between. The CDR3 spells CASSHTDYEQYF. The CDR3 bases are TGTGCCAGCAGCCATACGGACTACGAGCAGTACTTC.

This clone was seen a handful of times. The V and J genes are TRBV6-6 and TRBJ1-3; maybe TRBD1 (6 bases). Per germline, CDR1 MNHNY and CDR2 SVGAGI (reference sequence). Trimming shortened V by 3 bases and J by 3 bases, and 12 bases separated the two germline ends. The length of the CDR3 is 15 residues. The CDR3 reads CASSYPRGSGNTIYF. For the CDR3, the DNA is TGTGCCAGCAGTTATCCTAGGGGGAGTGGAAACACCATATATTTT.

This clone has just one count. This chain connects TRBV2 to TRBJ2-4; no clear D. The germline V gene has CDR1 SNHLY and CDR2 FYNNEI. CDR3 length: 11 residues. V dropped 7 bases and J dropped 12 bases, with 13 bases sitting between them. The CDR3 spells CASTKELGQYF. The CDR3 DNA reads as TGTGCCAGCACTAAAGAGCTGGGTCAGTACTTC.

Details on this clone: This specimen includes other DNA sequences encoding the same CDR3. The chain carries TRBV9 and TRBJ2-1; the match to TRBD2 covers 7 bases. This CDR3 has 14 amino acids. After removal of 2 bases from V and 3 bases from J, the junction contained 2 bases not matched to a gene. Germline V lookup: CDR1 SGDLS, CDR2 YYNGEE. CDR3 amino acids: CASSVSGNYNEQFF. The CDR3 coding sequence is TGTGCCAGCAGCGTGAGCGGGAACTACAATGAGCAGTTCTTC.

This clone showed up just once. CDR3 loop: CASSEAAWGNIQYF. The DNA for the CDR3 is TGTGCCAGCAGTGAAGCAGCTTGGGGAAACATTCAGTACTTC. The chain has TRBV6-1 and TRBJ2-4; D unresolved. With 0 bases removed from V and 6 bases from J, the gap between germline ends came to 9 bases. From germline, CDR1 is MNHNS and CDR2 SASEGT. The CDR3 contains 14 residues.